This T cell receptor (beta chain) was retrieved from a study of OX40 agonist ivuxolimab in advanced cancers. Study background: The study enrolled dose-escalation patients with hepatocellular carcinoma, melanoma, renal cell or head and neck cancer. Antecedent anti-PD-1, anti-PD-L1 or anti-CTLA-4 therapy was permissible, with roughly 36% having received some. Of mixed ages from roughly 23 to 80 and averaging about 65 years, the group was over 80% male.

TCRdb keeps only in-frame clones here, not all; method: immunoSEQ multiplex PCR. This table has 70,000 or so clones, roughly 84% appearing once. Trimming removed 5 bases from V and 3 bases from J, with 15 bases in between. CDR1 SGHAT and CDR2 FQNNGV come from the germline V gene. This CDR3 region has 15 residues. The sample holds a few counts of this clone. This chain links TRBV11-2 with TRBJ2-3; TRBD1 is a possible D gene (6 bases). The TCR was taken from an adult with an advanced solid tumor such as melanoma, head and neck, liver or kidney cancer. This specimen consisted of CD4+ or CD8+ T cells sorted from blood, obtained in a trial of the OX40 agonist ivuxolimab. CDR3 sequence: CASSQGGRVTDTQYF. In DNA form, the CDR3 reads TGTGCCAGCAGCCAAGGGGGAAGGGTGACAGATACGCAGTATTTT.